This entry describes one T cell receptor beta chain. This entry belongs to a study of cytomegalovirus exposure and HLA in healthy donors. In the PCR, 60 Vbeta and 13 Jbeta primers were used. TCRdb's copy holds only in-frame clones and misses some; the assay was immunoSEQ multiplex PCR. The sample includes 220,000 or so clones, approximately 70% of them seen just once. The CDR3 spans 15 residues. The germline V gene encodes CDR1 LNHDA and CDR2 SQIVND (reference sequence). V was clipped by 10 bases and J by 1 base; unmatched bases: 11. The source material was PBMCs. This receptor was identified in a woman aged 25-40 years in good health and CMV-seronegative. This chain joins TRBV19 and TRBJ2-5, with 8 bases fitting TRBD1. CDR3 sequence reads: CATSTGGSSQETQYF. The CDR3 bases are TGTGCCACGTCAACAGGGGGAAGTTCCCAAGAGACCCAGTACTTC.